These 21 T cell receptor beta chains were sequenced from one sample in a study of blood T cell repertoires in COVID-19. The repertoire was sequenced with immunoSEQ multiplex PCR; TCRdb's copy has only in-frame clones and lacks some. The table lists approximately 230,000 clones, over 75% of them singletons. Input material: PBMCs or T cells enriched from blood (not recorded which). All receptors derive from a man aged 35 to 55 who had recovered from COVID-19.

The chain links TRBV30 to TRBJ2-7, with 8 bases aligning to TRBD1. V lost 4 bases and J lost 5; bases outside the gene matches: 7. CDR1 and CDR2 from the germline V gene are GTSNPN and SVGIG (reference sequence). CDR3 size: 13 residues. The CDR3 loop reads CAWNPDREHEQYF. CDR3 sequence (DNA): TGTGCCTGGAACCCGGACAGGGAACACGAGCAGTACTTC.

V usage is TRBV11-3 and J usage is TRBJ2-2, with a tentative D call TRBD1 (5 bases). There are 16 residues in the CDR3. V was cut by 1 base and J by 0 bases, with 9 bases left in between. In germline, CDR1 is SGHNT, CDR2 YENEEA. CDR3 in DNA: TGTGCCAGCAGCTTAGTGGCAGGGACGAACACCGGGGAGCTGTTTTTT. Translated: CASSLVAGTNTGELFF.

The J gene is TRBJ2-2, the V gene TRBV6-4, with D perhaps matching TRBD1 (7 bases). This CDR3 has 15 amino acids. Trimming took off 6 bases at V and 4 bases at J, with 15 bases between the two ends. CDR1 and CDR2 (germline): MRHNA, SNTAGT. CDR3 amino acids: CASRGQAGGTGELFF. In DNA form, the CDR3 reads TGTGCCAGCAGAGGACAGGCCGGGGGCACCGGGGAGCTGTTTTTT.

The chain recombines TRBV2 with TRBJ2-1; 12 positions match TRBD1. The V gene end was trimmed by 6 bases and the J gene end by 4 bases; junction bases not matched to a gene: 1. The CDR3 has 14 amino acids. Germline V gene sequence: CDR1 SNHLY, CDR2 FYNNEI. For the CDR3, the DNA is TGTGCCAGCAGGGGACAGGGGGCTTACAATGAGCAGTTCTTC. Amino acid sequence: CASRGQGAYNEQFF.

This chain uses TRBV6-4 with TRBJ1-6; D not certain. This CDR3 is built from 16 residues. The germline CDR1 and CDR2 sequences are MRHNA and SNTAGT. V lost 3 bases, J lost 3 bases, and 12 bases lay in between. In DNA, the CDR3 is TGTGCCAGCAGTGAGGAGGGTTTGGGCTATAATTCACCCCTCCACTTT. Its translation: CASSEEGLGYNSPLHF.

V usage is TRBV6-2 or TRBV6-3 and J usage is TRBJ2-3; D might be TRBD1 (5 bases). CDR1 MNHEY and CDR2 SVGEGT come from the germline V gene. Trimming cost V 4 bases and J 0 bases, with 14 bases left between them. The CDR3 extends over 16 amino acids. CDR3 in DNA: TGTGCCAGCAGTTCCGACAGAAAGACTAGCACAGATACGCAGTATTTT. This codes for CASSSDRKTSTDTQYF.

The chain carries TRBV4-1 and TRBJ1-1; D possibly corresponds to TRBD1 (5 bases). Germline lookup yields CDR1 MGHRA and CDR2 YSYEKL. CDR3 length equals 14 residues. Trimming left V 3 bases short and J 7 bases short, with 15 bases between. This CDR3 is CASSHLYGQGEAFF. As DNA, the CDR3 is TGCGCCAGCAGCCACTTATACGGGCAGGGTGAAGCTTTCTTT.

This chain uses TRBV27 with TRBJ1-1; D gene ambiguous. Looked up from germline, CDR1 is MNHEY and CDR2 is SMNVEV (reference sequence). The CDR3 covers 14 residues. V lost 3 bases to trimming and J lost 3 bases, with 11 bases between them. CDR3 sequence: CASSFVERDTEAFF. CDR3 in DNA: TGTGCCAGCAGTTTTGTAGAGAGGGACACTGAAGCTTTCTTT.

The J gene is TRBJ1-2, the V gene TRBV23-1; D is unresolved. TRBV23-1 counts as an open reading frame of uncertain function. Trimming took 8 bases from V and 10 from J, leaving 20 bases between them. The CDR3 runs to 13 residues. The CDR3 nucleotides are TGCGCCAGCCTTTTGGGGAGACCCTATTACTACACCTTC. Translation: CASLLGRPYYYTF.

This chain uses TRBV9 with TRBJ2-7; 13 bases agree with TRBD2. V shed 0 bases and J 3 bases; nucleotides not matched to a gene: 3. This CDR3 is 16 amino acids long. Per germline, CDR1 SGDLS and CDR2 YYNGEE. The CDR3 region is CASSVATSGGVYEQYF. The CDR3 region has the DNA TGTGCCAGCAGCGTAGCTACTAGCGGGGGGGTCTACGAGCAGTACTTC. The whole variable domain, remainder taken from reference TRBV9 and TRBJ2-7, is DSGVTQTPKHLITATGQRVTLRCSPRSGDLSVYWYQQSLDQGLQFLIQYYNGEERAKGNILERFSAQQFPDLHSELNLSSLELGDSALYFCASSVATSGGVYEQYFGPGTRLTVT.

The chain uses TRBV9 and TRBJ2-5, with D possibly matching TRBD2 (5 bases). The CDR3 totals 16 residues. The germline CDR1 and CDR2 sequences are SGDLS and YYNGEE. V was trimmed by 0 bases and J by 1 base, leaving 13 bases between them. The CDR3 DNA is TGTGCCAGCAGCGTAGGTAGAGGGCCCCCCCAAGAGACCCAGTACTTC. Its protein is CASSVGRGPPQETQYF. Complete variable domain (other parts from reference TRBV9 and TRBJ2-5): DSGVTQTPKHLITATGQRVTLRCSPRSGDLSVYWYQQSLDQGLQFLIQYYNGEERAKGNILERFSAQQFPDLHSELNLSSLELGDSALYFCASSVGRGPPQETQYFGPGTRLLVL.

The chain joins TRBV7-8 to TRBJ2-7, with a tentative D call TRBD2 (6 bases). Trimming pared 5 bases from V and 7 bases from J, leaving 9 bases between. This CDR3 is 11 amino acids long. Germline CDR1 SGHVS, CDR2 FQNEAQ. CDR3 protein: CASSPAGEQYF. The DNA for the CDR3 is TGTGCCAGCAGCCCGGCGGGGGAGCAGTACTTC.

V and J are TRBV5-1 and TRBJ2-3; D is uncertain. CDR1 and CDR2 (germline): SGHRS, YFSETQ. Trimming removed 5 bases from V and 3 bases from J, with 13 bases in between. The CDR3 spans 14 residues. In DNA form, the CDR3 reads TGCGCCAGCAGAAGAGATGGGCTAACAGATACGCAGTATTTT. This codes for CASRRDGLTDTQYF.

The CDR3 protein is CASSLHPSSYEQYF. The CDR3 DNA reads as TGTGCCAGCAGCTTACATCCCAGCTCCTACGAGCAGTACTTC. The chain couples TRBV13 to TRBJ2-7; no clear D gene. CDR3 size: 14 residues. V was cut by 2 bases and J by 0 bases, with 8 bases left in between. The V gene's germline CDR1 is PRHDT and CDR2 FYEKMQ (reference sequence).

This clone was observed once. The CDR3: CASSSWGLRETQYF. The CDR3, as DNA: TGTGCCAGCAGCTCCTGGGGACTAAGAGAGACCCAGTACTTC. The V call is TRBV5-6, the J call TRBJ2-5, with TRBD2 identical over 7 bases. CDR3 length equals 14 residues. The junction had 6 bases not matched to a gene; V was cut back by 3 bases and J by 4 bases. Germline V gene lookup returns CDR1 SGHDT and CDR2 YYEEEE.

The chain has TRBV6-5 and TRBJ1-1; D is unclear. CDR1 MNHEY and CDR2 SVGAGI come from the germline V gene. This CDR3 contains 15 residues. Trimming removed 6 bases from V and 5 bases from J, with 19 bases in between. The CDR3 loop is CASRSLSGVETEAFF. DNA of the CDR3: TGTGCCAGCAGGTCGTTGTCCGGGGTAGAGACTGAAGCTTTCTTT.

The rearrangement joins TRBV5-1 to TRBJ1-1; 8 nucleotides align to TRBD1. Germline V CDR1 and CDR2: SGHRS, YFSETQ. J was trimmed by 0 bases and V by 2 bases; bases with no gene match: 15. The CDR3 length is 19 residues. CDR3 in amino acids: CASSLFLPGQGRLNTEAFF. CDR3 coding DNA: TGCGCCAGCAGCTTATTTCTTCCCGGACAGGGAAGATTGAACACTGAAGCTTTCTTT.

The CDR3 is CASSATEVSYEQYF. In DNA form, the CDR3 reads TGTGCCAGCAGCGCCACTGAGGTCTCCTACGAGCAGTACTTC. The chain is built from TRBV2 and TRBJ2-7; D uncertain. The V end was cut by 6 bases, the J end by 0 bases, with 12 bases between. The CDR3 runs to 14 residues. The germline V gene has CDR1 SNHLY and CDR2 FYNNEI. Using reference TRBV2 and TRBJ2-7 for the parts outside the CDR3, the full variable domain is EPEVTQTPSHQVTQMGQEVILRCVPISNHLYFYWYRQILGQKVEFLVSFYNNEISEKSEIFDDQFSVERPDGSNFTLKIRSTKLEDSAMYFCASSATEVSYEQYFGPGTRLTVT.

This clone has a single count. The CDR3 loop is CASSLGQVRSGANVLTF. The CDR3 coding sequence is TGTGCCAGCAGCTTGGGACAGGTGCGCTCTGGGGCCAACGTCCTGACTTTC. The chain couples TRBV7-2 to TRBJ2-6, with 8 bases fitting TRBD1. Germline CDR1 SGHTA, CDR2 FQGNSA. V lost 3 bases to trimming and J lost 0 bases; unmatched junction nucleotides: 4. The CDR3 consists of 17 residues.

The V and J genes are TRBV2 and TRBJ1-4; D possibly corresponds to TRBD1 (6 bases). Germline CDR1 reads SNHLY; CDR2 reads FYNNEI. Trimming removed 7 bases from V and 6 bases from J, with 27 bases in between. The CDR3 length is 18 residues. DNA of the CDR3: TGTGCCAGCAATTGGGTAGGGGACACGCCCCTCAACTATGAAAAACTGTTTTTT. Translated, it gives CASNWVGDTPLNYEKLFF.

This rearrangement joins TRBV3-1 (or the pseudogene TRBV3-2) to TRBJ2-5; TRBD1 is a possible D gene (6 bases). With 2 bases removed from V and 4 bases from J, the gap between germline ends came to 14 bases. This CDR3 is built from 15 residues. Germline V CDR1 and CDR2: LGHDT, YNNKEL (reference sequence). The CDR3 DNA sequence: TGTGCCAGCAGCCAAATCTTCGACAGGCGAGAGACCCAGTACTTC. It encodes CASSQIFDRRETQYF.